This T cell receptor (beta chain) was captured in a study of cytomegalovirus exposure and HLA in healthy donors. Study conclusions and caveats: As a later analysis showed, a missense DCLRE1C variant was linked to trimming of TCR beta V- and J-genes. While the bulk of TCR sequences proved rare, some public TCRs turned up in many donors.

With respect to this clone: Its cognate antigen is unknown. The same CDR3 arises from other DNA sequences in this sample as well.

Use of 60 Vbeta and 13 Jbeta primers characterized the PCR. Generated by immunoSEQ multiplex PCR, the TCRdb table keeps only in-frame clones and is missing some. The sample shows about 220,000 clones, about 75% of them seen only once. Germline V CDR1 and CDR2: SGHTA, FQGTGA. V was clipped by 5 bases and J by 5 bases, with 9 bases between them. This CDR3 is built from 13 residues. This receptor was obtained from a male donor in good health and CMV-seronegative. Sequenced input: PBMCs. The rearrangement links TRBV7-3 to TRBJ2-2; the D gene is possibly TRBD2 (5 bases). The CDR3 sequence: CASSRGLTGELFF. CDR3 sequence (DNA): TGTGCCAGCAGCCGCGGGTTAACCGGGGAGCTGTTTTTT.